This T cell receptor (beta chain) is from a study of immune reconstitution after stem cell transplant in scleroderma. TCRdb independently ran MiXCR on the RT-PCR reads; one entry per CDR3 protein. The sample has over 2,000 distinct CDR3 sequences, 6.5% to 9% seen once. The germline V gene has CDR1 SGHRS and CDR2 YFSETQ. The CDR3 is 15 residues long. This clonotype is categorized as medium-sized. A read error may be the cause here, since a much bigger clone is one base away. This material was collected before or after autologous hematopoietic stem cell transplantation (not recorded which). The clonotype originates from a male donor with systemic sclerosis. The rearrangement uses TRBV5-1 and TRBJ1-2, with D hard to call. The CDR3 is CASRVYLGSQVGYAF. The CDR3 nucleotides are TGCGCCAGCAGAGTATACCTCGGGTCGCAGGTTGGCTACGCCTTC.